This T cell receptor (beta chain) was captured by sequencing in a study of blood T cell repertoires in COVID-19. Study context: Sample material is recorded as cDNA or gDNA derived from T cells, B-cell-depleted T cells, or PBMCs.

J was trimmed by 7 bases and V by 8 bases; bases with no gene match: 8. The CDR3 sequence is 14 residues long. The germline V gene encodes CDR1 SGHTA and CDR2 FQGNSA. Only in-frame clones appear in the TCRdb table, and some are missing; sequencing was by immunoSEQ multiplex PCR. The sample gives a few hundred thousand clones, roughly 89% of which show up once; about 4.5% is in the top ten. Those enrolled, adults aged roughly 18 to 90 years, came from some 25 US areas. Participant-reported clinical history was the basis for cohort assignment. This TCR came from a woman younger than 30 with acute COVID-19. This chain links TRBV7-2 with TRBJ2-1; 10 nucleotides agree with TRBD2. Material for sequencing was PBMCs or T cells enriched from blood (not recorded which). The CDR3 loop is CASQLAGLTNEQFF. CDR3 DNA: TGTGCCAGCCAACTAGCGGGATTAACAAATGAGCAGTTCTTC.